This passage covers 19 T cell receptor beta chains from one sample sequenced in a study of Graves' ophthalmopathy and Graves' hyperthyroidism. The authors amplified TCR beta CDR3 regions, and they did so from RNA transcripts for repertoire sequencing. First-round RT-PCR with HTBI primers preceded a second-round multiplex PCR. Each CDR3 protein is one row after TCRdb ran MiXCR on the multiplex PCR reads. This sample has more than 1,000,000 distinct CDR3 sequences, with about two fifths found just once. Sequenced material: peripheral blood or thyroid tissue (not recorded which). Every receptor here comes from an adult man with Graves' hyperthyroidism.

This clonotype was recorded many times. J is TRBJ2-7 and V is TRBV24-1; perhaps TRBD2 as D (5 bases). V gave up 3 bases and J gave up 2 bases, with 13 bases separating them. The CDR3 spans 15 residues. The germline CDR1 and CDR2 sequences are KGHDR and SFDVKD. CDR3 coding DNA: TGTGCCACCAGTGATGGAGCGGCAGAAGCCTACGAGCAGTACTTC. Translation: CATSDGAAEAYEQYF.

This chain joins TRBV7-8 and TRBJ1-2; a possible D gene is TRBD1 (5 bases). The CDR3 is made up of 14 amino acids. Deletions cut 6 bases from V and 4 bases from J, with 15 bases between. The germline V gene encodes CDR1 SGHVS and CDR2 FQNEAQ. The CDR3 loop is CASRSGGPVYGYTF. DNA for the CDR3: TGTGCCAGCAGGTCTGGGGGTCCTGTCTATGGCTACACCTTC.

Note on this clonotype: Since a much larger clone is just one base distant, this may be a read error. The chain employs TRBV7-9 and TRBJ2-5; D uncertain. Germline CDR1 is SEHNR and CDR2 is FQNEAQ (reference sequence). The V end was cut by 4 bases, the J end by 7 bases, with 10 bases between. The CDR3 is 12 residues long. This CDR3 is CASSWAYGTQYF. As DNA, the CDR3 is TGTGCCAGCAGCTGGGCCTATGGGACCCAGTACTTC.

This clonotype was detected only a few times. This CDR3 reads CASRPSGSGETQYF. The CDR3 coding sequence is TGTGCCAGCAGACCAAGCGGGAGTGGTGAGACCCAGTACTTC. V usage is TRBV28 and J usage is TRBJ2-5; 8 bases fit TRBD2. The germline gives CDR1 MDHEN, CDR2 SYDVKM. The ends lost 6 bases at V and 5 bases at J; junction bases unmatched: 8. The CDR3 runs 14 residues.

This clonotype was observed a few times. CDR3 sequence (DNA): TGTGCCAGCAGTTTGGGTACACCCTCTACCACTGAAGCTTTCTTT. It is translated as CASSLGTPSTTEAFF. The chain uses TRBV6-1 and TRBJ1-1; D gene ambiguous. CDR3 length: 15 residues. Trimming left V 5 bases short and J 4 bases short, with 17 bases between. Germline V lookup: CDR1 MNHNS, CDR2 SASEGT.

This sequence joins TRBV29-1 and TRBJ2-7; 9 bases are a match to TRBD1. This CDR3 is 13 amino acids long. CDR1 SQVTM and CDR2 ANQGSEA come from the germline V gene. CDR3 loop: CTSDPGQGYEQYF. DNA of the CDR3: TGCACCAGTGATCCGGGACAGGGCTACGAGCAGTACTTC.

As regards this clonotype: This may be a read error: a much more frequent sequence differs by one nucleotide. This chain joins TRBV6-5 and TRBJ1-4, with a tentative D call TRBD1 (5 bases). The length of the CDR3 is 12 residues. Germline loops: CDR1 MNHEY, CDR2 SVGAGI. V was pared by 6 bases and J by 16 bases, with 18 bases between. CDR3 DNA: TGTGCCAGCAGCCGAGGGACCGCCGAACCGTTTTTT. Encoded protein: CASSRGTAEPFF.

This chain uses TRBV30 with TRBJ1-3; the match to TRBD1 covers 8 bases. The junction had 10 bases not matched to a gene; V was cut back by 4 bases and J by 2 bases. The length of the CDR3 is 16 residues. Germline CDR1 reads GTSNPN; CDR2 reads SVGIG (reference sequence). CDR3 nucleotides: TGTGCCTGGACCGGACAGGGTAAATTTCCTGGAAACACCATATATTTT. Protein: CAWTGQGKFPGNTIYF.

This chain uses TRBV30 with TRBJ1-1, with a weak D call TRBD1 (5 bases). This CDR3 is built from 16 residues. The germline CDR1 and CDR2 sequences are GTSNPN and SVGIG (reference sequence). V shed 1 base and J shed 0 bases, with 15 bases lying between them. The CDR3 nucleotides are TGTGCCTGGAGTGAGATAGGGACTCTAGTGAACACTGAAGCTTTCTTT. This encodes CAWSEIGTLVNTEAFF.

In this sample, this clonotype turned up a few times. The chain joins TRBV6-5 to TRBJ1-1; the match to TRBD1 covers 7 bases. With 7 bases clipped from V and 4 bases from J, the junction kept 9 bases outside the gene matches. Germline V CDR1 and CDR2: MNHEY, SVGAGI. The CDR3 contains 14 residues. CDR3 nucleotides: TGTGCCAGCACCCGGGACAGTTGGGGCACTGAAGCTTTCTTT. Its protein is CASTRDSWGTEAFF.

On this clonotype: A much larger clone lies one base from this, so it may be a read error. The chain recombines TRBV29-1 with TRBJ2-7; the match to TRBD2 covers 9 bases. Looked up from germline, CDR1 is SQVTM and CDR2 is ANQGSEA. The CDR3 contains 13 residues. CDR3 in DNA: TGCAGCGGAGCCTCGGCGGGAGGGTACGGGCAGTACTTC. Translation gives CSGASAGGYGQYF.

The chain joins TRBV7-3 to TRBJ1-2, with 7 bases that match TRBD1. The CDR3 is 12 residues long. The germline V gene encodes CDR1 SGHTA and CDR2 FQGTGA. After removal of 7 bases from V and 12 bases from J, the junction contained 11 bases not matched to a gene. CDR3 DNA sequence: TGTGCCAGCACCGACAAGGGGGCTGCGAACACCTTC. This codes for CASTDKGAANTF.

The chain links TRBV7-8 to TRBJ1-1, with TRBD1 matching over 9 bases. Germline-derived CDR1 and CDR2 are SGHVS and FQNEAQ. The length of the CDR3 is 16 residues. Germline trimming cut 1 base from V and 4 bases from J; bases unmatched to any gene: 7. This chain's CDR3 is CASSLDHRGQATEAFF. The CDR3 DNA follows: TGTGCCAGCAGCTTAGACCACAGGGGGCAGGCCACTGAAGCTTTCTTT.

The V gene is TRBV6-6, the J gene TRBJ1-2; 8 nucleotides line up with TRBD1. After removal of 2 bases from V and 8 bases from J, the junction contained 13 bases not matched to a gene. The CDR3 is 16 residues long. Germline loops: CDR1 MNHNY, CDR2 SVGAGI (reference sequence). Here the CDR3 reads CASSYRGQGKEGGYTF. Written as DNA, the CDR3 is TGTGCCAGCAGTTACCGTGGACAGGGAAAAGAAGGAGGCTACACCTTC.

The chain uses TRBV29-1 and TRBJ2-2, with TRBD1 identical over 10 bases. V lost 1 base, J lost 6 bases, and 5 bases stayed unmatched. The CDR3 length is 15 residues. Germline loops: CDR1 SQVTM, CDR2 ANQGSEA. The CDR3 region has the DNA TGCAGCGTTGAAGGTCCCGGGACAGGGGCCGGGGAGCTGTTTTTT. Encoded protein: CSVEGPGTGAGELFF.

This clonotype was observed a single time. V is TRBV20-1 and J is TRBJ1-5; 7 nucleotides match TRBD1. Germline values: CDR1 DFQATT, CDR2 SNEGSKA (reference sequence). This CDR3 has 13 amino acids. Germline trimming cut 6 bases from V and 6 bases from J; bases unmatched to any gene: 8. CDR3 in amino acids: CSALGTVSQPQHF. CDR3 in DNA: TGCAGTGCCCTAGGGACAGTCTCTCAGCCCCAGCATTTT.

As concerns this clonotype: The junction departs from the called germline gene at one end, perhaps through a read error. The chain links TRBV15 to TRBJ2-2; 7 bases match TRBD2. CDR1 LNHNV and CDR2 YYDKDF come from the germline V gene (reference sequence). This CDR3 is built from 17 residues. The CDR3 loop reads CATSRDAGLPNTGELSW. CDR3 DNA: TGTGCCACCAGCAGAGATGCGGGACTACCGAACACCGGGGAGCTGTCTTGG.

This clonotype was counted between two and nine times. The rearrangement links TRBV3-1 to TRBJ2-5; D may correspond to TRBD1 or TRBD2 (6 bases each). V was clipped by 0 bases and J by 4 bases, with 15 bases between them. The V gene's germline CDR1 is LGHDT and CDR2 YNNKEL (reference sequence). The CDR3 is made up of 16 amino acids. As DNA, the CDR3 is TGTGCCAGCAGCCAAGATCGGTTTGGAGGGGGAGAGACCCAGTACTTC. It specifies CASSQDRFGGGETQYF.

Worth noting for this clonotype: A much larger clone sits a single nucleotide away, making a read error possible. The chain joins TRBV7-3 to TRBJ1-6; 7 bases are shared with TRBD1. This CDR3 is 16 amino acids long. Germline assignment: CDR1 SGHTA and CDR2 FQGTGA. The V gene end was trimmed by 2 bases and the J gene end by 4 bases; junction bases not matched to a gene: 5. In DNA, the CDR3 is TGTGCCAGCAGCTTATCAGGGGGAAGATATAATTCACCCCTCCACTTT. Translated, it gives CASSLSGGRYNSPLHF.